What follows are 19 T cell receptor beta chains derived from one specimen sequenced in a study of immune evolution from preneoplasia to lung adenocarcinoma (dated by TCRdb to about 2021). Libraries were prepared through the immunoSEQ multiplex PCR assay. Drawn from immuneACCESS, this table holds only the in-frame rearrangements with V and J called that TCRdb kept. Clones are partly lost; checked studies trace under half to an unresolved V gene and leave the rest unexplained. The sample has under 45,000 clones on record, roughly four fifths of them singletons. Of the sample, 4% to 5% falls within the top ten clones. What was sequenced was FFPE invasive lung adenocarcinoma tissue. The sample's cell subset or site label, decoded: frankly invasive lung adenocarcinoma (ADC). All receptors derive from a person in their sixties with lung adenocarcinoma.

This chain joins TRBV19 and TRBJ2-4; weak D call: TRBD2 (6 bases). The CDR3 contains 15 residues. The V gene's germline CDR1 is LNHDA and CDR2 SQIVND (reference sequence). The V gene lost 5 bases and the J gene lost 0 bases, with 11 bases spanning the gap. CDR3 in DNA: TGTGCCAGTAGTCGGGGGTCGCTAGCCAAAAACATTCAGTACTTC. Amino acid sequence: CASSRGSLAKNIQYF.

The chain links TRBV7-6 to TRBJ2-7; possibly TRBD2 for D (6 bases). V was pared by 3 bases and J by 6 bases, with 15 bases between. This CDR3 region has 14 residues. Germline V gives CDR1 SGHVS, CDR2 FNYEAQ. This CDR3 reads CASSFTVSGGEQYF. The CDR3 DNA follows: TGTGCCAGCAGCTTTACCGTTAGCGGAGGCGAGCAGTACTTC.

CDR3 loop: CASSLDRQPGDTQYF. CDR3 DNA sequence: TGTGCCAGCAGCTTAGATCGGCAGCCTGGAGATACGCAGTATTTT. The rearrangement joins TRBV7-2 to TRBJ2-3; D is unclear. The CDR3 runs 15 residues. Germline assignment: CDR1 SGHTA and CDR2 FQGNSA. V was cut by 1 base and J by 5 bases, with 13 bases left in between.

This clone was seen just once. The CDR3: CASSSRDRVSYEQYF. As DNA, the CDR3 is TGTGCCAGCAGCTCCCGGGACAGGGTTTCCTACGAGCAGTACTTC. This chain uses TRBV5-6 with TRBJ2-7; 9 nucleotides match TRBD1. The germline V gene encodes CDR1 SGHDT and CDR2 YYEEEE. The CDR3 contains 15 residues. Trimming removed 3 bases from V and 1 base from J; junction bases left unmatched: 5.

This chain joins TRBV28 and TRBJ2-2; D gene unclear. The CDR3 runs 13 residues. Germline V CDR1 and CDR2: MDHEN, SYDVKM. V lost 7 bases, J lost 7 bases, and 13 bases lay in between. This CDR3 reads CASTEGVFGELFF. As DNA, the CDR3 is TGTGCCAGCACTGAAGGCGTTTTCGGGGAGCTGTTTTTT.

The genes are TRBV10-2 and TRBJ2-7; D is possibly TRBD1 (6 bases). The CDR3 is made up of 12 amino acids. Germline V lookup: CDR1 WSHSY, CDR2 SAAADI. Trimming left V 4 bases short and J 4 bases short, with 8 bases between. CDR3 protein: CASSVDRYEQYF. The CDR3, as DNA: TGCGCCAGCAGTGTGGACAGATACGAGCAGTACTTC.

On this clone: Other DNA sequences of this sample code for an identical CDR3. This rearrangement joins TRBV11-3 to TRBJ2-5; 9 bases are shared with TRBD2. V shed 1 base, J shed 4 bases, and the junction held 7 bases outside the gene matches. Looked up from germline, CDR1 is SGHNT and CDR2 is YENEEA. This CDR3 is 16 amino acids long. The CDR3 is CASSLGVAGEGETQYF. The CDR3 DNA is TGTGCCAGCAGCTTAGGAGTAGCGGGAGAGGGAGAGACCCAGTACTTC.

The genes are TRBV20-1 and TRBJ1-2; D remains unclear. V was cut by 6 bases and J by 2 bases, with 7 bases left in between. This CDR3 comprises 11 residues. CDR1 DFQATT and CDR2 SNEGSKA come from the germline V gene (reference sequence). The chain's CDR3 is CSAHTNYGYTF. For the CDR3, the DNA is TGCAGTGCACATACCAACTATGGCTACACCTTC.

V usage is TRBV7-2 and J usage is TRBJ2-3; 12 bases agree with TRBD2. Germline trimming cut 0 bases from V and 3 bases from J; bases unmatched to any gene: 4. CDR3 size: 17 residues. CDR1 is SGHTA and CDR2 is FQGNSA in the germline V gene. This CDR3 reads CASSLAPGTSGTDTQYF. The CDR3 region has the DNA TGTGCCAGCAGCTTAGCGCCCGGGACTAGCGGGACAGATACGCAGTATTTT.

The rearrangement uses TRBV4-1 and TRBJ2-3; 14 nucleotides align to TRBD2. Looked up from germline, CDR1 is MGHRA and CDR2 is YSYEKL. V shed 4 bases, J shed 0 bases, and the junction held 12 bases outside the gene matches. This CDR3 is 20 amino acids long. The CDR3 DNA reads TGCGCCAGCAGCCGCCGACTAGCGGGAGGGCGGGCCTCTAGCACAGATACGCAGTATTTT. It encodes CASSRRLAGGRASSTDTQYF.

The chain has TRBV5-4 and TRBJ1-3, with TRBD1 matching 9 bases. CDR3 length equals 15 residues. Germline V gene sequence: CDR1 SGHNT, CDR2 YYREEE (reference sequence). V gave up 0 bases and J gave up 4 bases; unmatched junction bases: 2. The CDR3 nucleotides are TGTGCCAGCAGCTTGGACAGGGGGCTCGGAAACACCATATATTTT. It encodes CASSLDRGLGNTIYF.

This chain connects TRBV6-1 to TRBJ1-1; D gene unclear. Germline-derived CDR1 and CDR2 are MNHNS and SASEGT. Between the trimmed V and J ends, which lost 6 bases and 1 base, there was a span of 6 bases. The CDR3 sequence is 12 residues long. The CDR3 nucleotides are TGTGCCAGCAGAAAGGGGAACACTGAAGCTTTCTTT. Protein: CASRKGNTEAFF.

This clone showed up just once. The genes are TRBV15 and TRBJ2-7; 10 nucleotides line up with TRBD2. Germline loops: CDR1 LNHNV, CDR2 YYDKDF (reference sequence). Unmatched junction bases numbered 7, after V lost 5 bases and J lost 3 bases. The CDR3 totals 15 residues. The CDR3 spells CATSGGLAELYEQYF. The CDR3 bases are TGTGCCACCAGCGGTGGACTAGCGGAGCTCTACGAGCAGTACTTC.

This clone came up a few times. V gene TRBV11-3 combines with J gene TRBJ2-3; D is unclear. The V end was cut by 2 bases, the J end by 5 bases, with 8 bases between. CDR1 SGHNT and CDR2 YENEEA come from the germline V gene. This CDR3 region has 13 residues. This chain's CDR3 is CASSLRNGDTQYF. The CDR3 DNA sequence: TGTGCCAGCAGCTTACGGAACGGAGATACGCAGTATTTT. The full variable domain, in which reference TRBV11-3 and TRBJ2-3 provide the parts outside the CDR3, is EAGVVQSPRYKIIEKKQPVAFWCNPISGHNTLYWYLQNLGQGPELLIRYENEEAVDDSQLPKDRFSAERLKGVDSTLKIQPAELGDSAVYLCASSLRNGDTQYFGPGTRLTVL.

Judged by abundance, this clone is medium-sized. The rearrangement uses TRBV2 and TRBJ1-5; TRBD1 matches at 9 bases. Germline assignment: CDR1 SNHLY and CDR2 FYNNEI. V trimming: 6 bases; J trimming: 3 bases; junction bases outside the gene matches: 9. The CDR3 has 16 residues. Here the CDR3 reads CASRQQGAGLNQPQHF. As DNA, the CDR3 is TGTGCCAGCAGACAACAGGGGGCCGGCCTCAATCAGCCCCAGCATTTT.

The chain recombines TRBV5-1 with TRBJ2-3; 10 bases match TRBD2. V lost 6 bases to trimming and J lost 4 bases; unmatched junction nucleotides: 11. Looked up from germline, CDR1 is SGHRS and CDR2 is YFSETQ. This CDR3 has 16 amino acids. The CDR3 DNA is TGCGCCAGCATGATAGCGGGAGGTTTGGCGGCAGATACGCAGTATTTT. This translates into CASMIAGGLAADTQYF.

In its sample, this clone was seen once. The chain uses TRBV19 and TRBJ2-2; 11 bases align to TRBD2. J was trimmed by 1 base and V by 3 bases; bases with no gene match: 7. The CDR3 has 18 amino acids. Per the germline V gene, CDR1 is LNHDA and CDR2 is SQIVND (reference sequence). The CDR3 region is CASSIPSGRPQNTGELFF. In DNA form, the CDR3 reads TGTGCCAGTAGTATCCCTAGCGGGAGGCCTCAGAACACCGGGGAGCTGTTTTTT.

The CDR3 reads CASSYVSETQYF. In DNA, the CDR3 is TGTGCCAGCAGCTACGTTTCGGAGACCCAGTACTTC. V and J are TRBV7-2 and TRBJ2-5; no definite D call. V gave up 4 bases and J gave up 5 bases, with 8 bases separating them. In germline, CDR1 is SGHTA, CDR2 FQGNSA. The CDR3 length is 12 residues.

The chain employs TRBV27 and TRBJ2-3; 7 nucleotides line up with TRBD1. The CDR3 length is 11 residues. Trimming took 8 bases from V and 8 from J; bases not matched to a gene: 4. Germline values: CDR1 MNHEY, CDR2 SMNVEV (reference sequence). The CDR3 sequence is CASGRQGTQYF. The CDR3 bases are TGTGCCAGCGGACGACAGGGTACGCAGTATTTT.